This T cell receptor beta chain derives from a study of shared clonotypes between healthy human individuals. Study conclusions and caveats: When compared with the clonotypes that were shared by all four sorted-subset donors, the non-shared clonotypes turned out to have lower generation probabilities.

CD45RO negativity and positive selection for CCR7 defined naive CD8 cells, a population that excluded terminally differentiated effector memory CD45RA+ cells. The germline V gene encodes CDR1 SEHNR and CDR2 FQNEAQ (reference sequence). The V end lost 1 base, the J end lost 0 bases, and 10 bases lay between the germline ends. The CDR3 is 16 residues long. Measured with immunoSEQ multiplex PCR; TCRdb has only the in-frame clones, and not every one. The data hold around 2,000,000 clones, with just under 95% observed a single time. This clone occurred a few times. Its antigen is currently unknown. The same CDR3 also results from other DNA sequences found in this sample.

The sample comprised naive CD8+ T cells sorted from blood. This TCR was recovered from a man aged 18 to 30 in good health. The genes are TRBV7-9 and TRBJ1-5; D is undetermined. Written as DNA, the CDR3 is TGTGCCAGCAGCTTAGTTGGCGGAAATAGCAATCAGCCCCAGCATTTT. Protein: CASSLVGGNSNQPQHF.